These T cell receptor beta chains were read from a single sample in a study of control samples from healthy donors and cancer patients. Data came from immunoSEQ multiplex PCR; TCRdb stores just in-frame clones and leaves some out. The sample contains about 94,000 clones, 90% of which appear only once. Sequencing was carried out using blood. The receptor set was obtained from a woman aged 18-35 years in good health. Each CDR3 is given with its conserved first and last residue. A D gene is named only where the DNA matches it firmly. Part of the rows lack a size; the others show once, few, many or a class for expanded clones.

j_call clone_size v_call d_call cdr3_aa cdr3_nt
TRBJ2-7 . TRBV29-1 TRBD1 CSVDGTGDLYEQYF TGCAGCGTTGATGGGACAGGGGACCTCTACGAGCAGTACTTC
TRBJ2-5 . TRBV7-9 . CASSDRLDQETQYF TGTGCCAGCAGCGACCGGCTAGATCAAGAGACCCAGTACTTC
TRBJ1-6 . TRBV28 . CASTDSGDDSPLHF TGTGCCAGCACCGATTCAGGGGACGATTCACCCCTCCACTTT
TRBJ1-2 . TRBV5-6 TRBD1 CASSDGTANYGYTF TGTGCCAGCAGCGATGGGACAGCCAACTATGGCTACACCTTC
TRBJ2-1 . TRBV25-1 . CASESGEAIAYNEQFF TGTGCCAGCGAGAGTGGTGAGGCTATCGCCTACAATGAGCAGTTCTTC
TRBJ2-3 . TRBV6-2/TRBV6-3 TRBD2 CASSSGLAGGADTQYF TGTGCCAGCAGTTCGGGACTAGCGGGGGGGGCAGATACGCAGTATTTT
TRBJ1-6 . TRBV2 TRBD1 CASSETGPLHF TGTGCCAGCAGTGAGACAGGGCCCCTCCACTTT
TRBJ2-5 . TRBV27 . CASSYLRAETQYF TGTGCCAGCAGTTACCTACGGGCGGAGACCCAGTACTTC
TRBJ1-5 . TRBV12-5 . CASGDGRYSNQPQHF TGTGCTAGTGGCGACGGGAGATATAGCAATCAGCCCCAGCATTTT
TRBJ1-1 . TRBV7-9 . CATIPPGANTEAFF TGTGCCACCATCCCTCCGGGGGCGAACACTGAAGCTTTCTTT
TRBJ2-1 . TRBV5-4 TRBD1 CASLHSGQDRGFGEQFF TGTGCCAGCCTTCATTCGGGCCAGGACAGGGGTTTCGGTGAGCAGTTCTTC
TRBJ1-1 . TRBV6-5 . CASSFRGPHTEAFF TGTGCCAGCAGTTTCCGGGGGCCCCACACTGAAGCTTTCTTT
TRBJ1-6 few TRBV6-1 . CASSEDPALGSPLHF TGTGCCAGCAGTGAAGATCCGGCCCTGGGGTCACCCCTCCACTTT
TRBJ1-5 . TRBV29-1 . CSVQSNSNQPQHF TGCAGCGTGCAATCGAATAGCAATCAGCCCCAGCATTTT
TRBJ1-1 . TRBV19 . CASSISVYRTENTEAFF TGTGCCAGTAGTATCTCGGTTTATAGGACAGAGAACACTGAAGCTTTCTTT
TRBJ2-2 . TRBV5-1 . CASSLVLTGGGELFF TGCGCCAGCAGCTTGGTTCTTACCGGGGGCGGGGAGCTGTTTTTT
TRBJ1-2 . TRBV6-1 TRBD1 CASSDNGQASYGYTF TGTGCCAGCAGTGATAACGGACAGGCTTCCTATGGCTACACCTTC
TRBJ2-7 . TRBV7-8 . CASSSPNRVSHEQYF TGTGCCAGCAGCTCCCCCAACAGGGTAAGCCACGAGCAGTACTTC
TRBJ1-4 . TRBV2 . CASRDGPNIEKLFF TGTGCCAGCAGAGATGGACCGAATATAGAAAAACTGTTTTTT
TRBJ1-1 . TRBV6-5 TRBD1 CASSWTGYGTEAFF TGTGCCAGCAGTTGGACAGGCTACGGCACTGAAGCTTTCTTT
TRBJ1-2 . TRBV4-1 . CASSQDRGEINYGYTF TGCGCCAGCAGCCAAGATCGAGGCGAGATCAACTATGGCTACACCTTC
TRBJ1-1 . TRBV6-5 . CASSQGLNTEAFF TGTGCCAGCAGCCAGGGTCTAAACACTGAAGCTTTCTTT
TRBJ1-4 . TRBV3-1/TRBV3-2 . CASSPQAGQVVF TGTGCCAGCAGCCCGCAGGCTGGACAAGTAGTTTTT
TRBJ1-1 once TRBV10-2 . CASKVFERTEAFF TGCGCCAGCAAGGTTTTTGAAAGGACCGAAGCTTTCTTT
TRBJ2-7 . TRBV20-1 . CSANQGREQYF TGCAGTGCTAATCAGGGGAGAGAGCAGTACTTC